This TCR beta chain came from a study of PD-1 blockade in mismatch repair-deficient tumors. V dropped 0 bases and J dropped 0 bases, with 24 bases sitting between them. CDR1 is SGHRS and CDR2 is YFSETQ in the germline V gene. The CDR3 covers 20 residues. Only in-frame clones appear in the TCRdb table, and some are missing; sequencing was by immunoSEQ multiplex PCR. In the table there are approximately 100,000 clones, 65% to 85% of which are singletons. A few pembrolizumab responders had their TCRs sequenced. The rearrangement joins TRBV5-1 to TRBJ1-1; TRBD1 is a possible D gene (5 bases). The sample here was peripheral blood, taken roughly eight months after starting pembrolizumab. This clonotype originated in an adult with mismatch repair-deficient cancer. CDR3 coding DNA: TGCGCCAGCAGCTTGGGTAGCATTGGACACCGAGGGTGGTTGAACACTGAAGCTTTCTTT. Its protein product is CASSLGSIGHRGWLNTEAFF.